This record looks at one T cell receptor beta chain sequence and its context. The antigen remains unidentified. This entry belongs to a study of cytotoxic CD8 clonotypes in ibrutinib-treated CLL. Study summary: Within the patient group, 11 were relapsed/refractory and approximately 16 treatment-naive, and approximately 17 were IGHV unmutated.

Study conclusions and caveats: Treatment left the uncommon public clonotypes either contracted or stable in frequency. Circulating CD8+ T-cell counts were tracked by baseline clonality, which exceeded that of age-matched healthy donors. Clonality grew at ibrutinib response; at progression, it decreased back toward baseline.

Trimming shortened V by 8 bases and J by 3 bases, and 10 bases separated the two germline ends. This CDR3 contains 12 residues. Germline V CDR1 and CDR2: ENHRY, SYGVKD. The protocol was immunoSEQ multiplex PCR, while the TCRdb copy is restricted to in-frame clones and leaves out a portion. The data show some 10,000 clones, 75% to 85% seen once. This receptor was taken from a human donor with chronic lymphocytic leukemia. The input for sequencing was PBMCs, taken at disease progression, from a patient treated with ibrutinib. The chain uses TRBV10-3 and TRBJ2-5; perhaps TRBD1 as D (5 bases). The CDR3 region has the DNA TGTGCCATCTCCCAGGGAAAAGAGACCCAGTACTTC. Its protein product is CAISQGKETQYF.